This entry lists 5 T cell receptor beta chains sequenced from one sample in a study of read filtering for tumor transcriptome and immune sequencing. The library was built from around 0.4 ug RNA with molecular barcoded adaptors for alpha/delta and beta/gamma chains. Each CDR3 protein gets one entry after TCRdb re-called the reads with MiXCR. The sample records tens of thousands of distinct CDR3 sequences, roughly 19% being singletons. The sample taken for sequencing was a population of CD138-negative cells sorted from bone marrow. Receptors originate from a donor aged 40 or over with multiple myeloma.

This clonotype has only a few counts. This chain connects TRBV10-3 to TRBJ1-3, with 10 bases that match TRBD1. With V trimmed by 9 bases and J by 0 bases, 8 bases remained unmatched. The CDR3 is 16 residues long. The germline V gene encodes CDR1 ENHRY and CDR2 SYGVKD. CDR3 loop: CAIGDRGTSSGNTIYF. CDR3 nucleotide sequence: TGTGCCATTGGGGACAGGGGAACGAGCTCTGGAAACACCATATATTTT.

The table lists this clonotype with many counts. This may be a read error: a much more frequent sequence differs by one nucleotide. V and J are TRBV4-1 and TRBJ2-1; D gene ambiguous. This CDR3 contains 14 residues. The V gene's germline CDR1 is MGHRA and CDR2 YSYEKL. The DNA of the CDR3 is TGCGCCAGCGGCCAATTCGACTCTTACAATGAGCAGTTCTTC. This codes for CASGQFDSYNEQFF.

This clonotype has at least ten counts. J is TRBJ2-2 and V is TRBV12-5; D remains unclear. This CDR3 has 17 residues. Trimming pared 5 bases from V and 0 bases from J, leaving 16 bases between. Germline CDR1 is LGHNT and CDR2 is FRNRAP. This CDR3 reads CASGPPEVNPNTGELFF. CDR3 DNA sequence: TGTGCTAGTGGTCCACCTGAGGTCAACCCGAACACCGGGGAGCTGTTTTTT.

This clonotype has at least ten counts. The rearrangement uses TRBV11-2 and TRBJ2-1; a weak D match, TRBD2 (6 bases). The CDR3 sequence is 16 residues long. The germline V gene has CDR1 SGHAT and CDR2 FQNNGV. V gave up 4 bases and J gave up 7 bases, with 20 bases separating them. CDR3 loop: CASSSLGAGRDNEQFF. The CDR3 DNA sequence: TGTGCCAGCAGCTCACTCGGGGCGGGAAGAGATAATGAGCAGTTCTTC.

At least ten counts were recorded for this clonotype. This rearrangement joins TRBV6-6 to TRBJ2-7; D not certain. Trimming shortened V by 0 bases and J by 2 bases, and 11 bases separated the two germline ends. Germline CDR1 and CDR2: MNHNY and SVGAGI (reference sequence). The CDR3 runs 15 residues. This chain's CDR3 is CASSYSLDATYEQYF. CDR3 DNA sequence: TGTGCCAGCAGTTACTCGTTGGACGCCACCTACGAGCAGTACTTC.